Each of the 26 T cell receptor beta chains below was sequenced from the same sample in a study of shared clonotypes between healthy human individuals. TCRdb keeps only in-frame clones here, not all; method: immunoSEQ multiplex PCR. The top ten clones hold approximately 1.6% of a sample with some 2.1 million clones, just over 90% of them seen once. In the naive CD8 group, cells lacked CD45RO and were positively selected for CCR7, so terminally differentiated effector memory CD45RA+ cells were left out. Sequencing was carried out using naive CD8+ T cells from PBMCs. These receptors all come from a man between 18 and 29 years old in good health. Some clones in this sample may be carry-over from other donors' samples.

The gene calls are TRBV6-6 and TRBJ1-1, with 7 bases aligning to TRBD1. The V gene end was trimmed by 2 bases and the J gene end by 2 bases; junction bases not matched to a gene: 5. The CDR3 consists of 15 residues. CDR1 and CDR2 (germline): MNHNY, SVGAGI (reference sequence). The CDR3 reads CASSYRTGLNTEAFF. For the CDR3, the DNA is TGTGCCAGCAGTTACCGGACAGGATTAAACACTGAAGCTTTCTTT.

CDR3 in DNA: TGCGCCAGCAGCCAAGTGGCTAGCGGGAGGGGGGACGATGAGCAGTTCTTC. Amino acid sequence: CASSQVASGRGDDEQFF. This sequence joins TRBV4-3 and TRBJ2-1, with 12 positions matching TRBD2. The germline V gene encodes CDR1 LGHNA and CDR2 YSLEER. The CDR3 extends over 17 amino acids. Trimming cost V 1 base and J 8 bases; bases outside gene matches: 9.

The chain links TRBV19 to TRBJ2-7; 10 bases are shared with TRBD2. This CDR3 is built from 16 residues. Losses at the gene ends were 3 bases for V and 0 bases for J; bases not matched to a gene: 5. Germline V CDR1 and CDR2: LNHDA, SQIVND (reference sequence). The DNA for the CDR3 is TGTGCCAGTAGTATTCTAGCGGGAGTTGGCTCCTACGAGCAGTACTTC. Protein product: CASSILAGVGSYEQYF.

The rearrangement joins TRBV28 to TRBJ1-1; the D gene is possibly TRBD1 (6 bases). V was clipped by 3 bases and J by 7 bases, with 12 bases between them. CDR3 length equals 13 residues. Germline V gene lookup returns CDR1 MDHEN and CDR2 SYDVKM. The CDR3 DNA reads TGTGCCAGCAGTTTGAACAGGGACCTTGAAGCTTTCTTT. Translated, it gives CASSLNRDLEAFF.

The CDR3, as DNA: TGTGCCAGCAGCCGGCTCGGGGATACGCAGTATTTT. Its protein product is CASSRLGDTQYF. This chain connects TRBV7-6 to TRBJ2-3; D remains unclear. The germline V gene has CDR1 SGHVS and CDR2 FNYEAQ. The CDR3 length is 12 residues. With 5 bases removed from V and 6 bases from J, the gap between germline ends came to 9 bases. Variable domain in full (rest from reference TRBV7-6 and TRBJ2-3): GAGVSQSPRYKVTKRGQDVALRCDPISGHVSLYWYRQALGQGPEFLTYFNYEAQQDKSGLPNDRFSAERPEGSISTLTIQRTEQRDSAMYRCASSRLGDTQYFGPGTRLTVL.

The chain couples TRBV19 to TRBJ2-1; unclear D gene. The ends were cut back, 3 bases at V and 2 bases at J, with 11 bases in the middle. CDR1 and CDR2 (germline): LNHDA, SQIVND (reference sequence). This CDR3 contains 15 residues. Written as DNA, the CDR3 is TGTGCCAGTAGTATGCGCCGGGCCGCCTACAATGAGCAGTTCTTC. Its translation: CASSMRRAAYNEQFF.

The chain joins TRBV6-1 to TRBJ1-1; D is uncertain. The CDR3 has 15 amino acids. V dropped 7 bases and J dropped 0 bases, with 15 bases sitting between them. Germline V gives CDR1 MNHNS, CDR2 SASEGT. This CDR3 is CASTTRAGLNTEAFF. DNA for the CDR3: TGTGCCAGCACCACAAGGGCCGGCCTGAACACTGAAGCTTTCTTT.

The chain combines TRBV19 with TRBJ2-2; D gene ambiguous. V was pared by 6 bases and J by 0 bases, with 8 bases between. The CDR3 runs 14 residues. Germline assignment: CDR1 LNHDA and CDR2 SQIVND (reference sequence). The CDR3 nucleotides are TGTGCCAGTAGCCCGGCGGCGAACACCGGGGAGCTGTTTTTT. Its translation: CASSPAANTGELFF.

CDR3 DNA sequence: TGTGCCAGCAGCGTAGAAGATGGTGTTCTAGAGGAGCAGTACTTC. This encodes CASSVEDGVLEEQYF. The rearrangement links TRBV9 to TRBJ2-7, with no clear D. V was cut by 0 bases and J by 7 bases, with 17 bases left in between. CDR1 is SGDLS, CDR2 YYNGEE, per germline. There are 15 residues in the CDR3.

Worth noting for this clone: This sample includes further DNA sequences coding for the same CDR3. The chain uses TRBV7-9 and TRBJ1-1; D may be TRBD1 (6 bases). The V end was cut by 5 bases, the J end by 5 bases, with 12 bases between. Germline CDR1 and CDR2: SEHNR and FQNEAQ (reference sequence). This CDR3 contains 13 residues. The CDR3 is CASSLQGGTEAFF. CDR3 sequence (DNA): TGTGCCAGCAGCCTACAGGGCGGGACTGAAGCTTTCTTT.

The chain employs TRBV29-1 and TRBJ1-2; D is ambiguous. V shed 2 bases and J shed 2 bases, with 3 bases lying between them. The CDR3 sequence is 11 residues long. Germline CDR1 and CDR2: SQVTM and ANQGSEA. CDR3 sequence: CSVETNYGYTF. DNA for the CDR3: TGCAGCGTTGAAACAAACTATGGCTACACCTTC.

The chain combines TRBV13 with TRBJ1-1; 7 positions agree with TRBD1. V shed 5 bases, J shed 0 bases, and the junction held 6 bases outside the gene matches. Germline CDR1 PRHDT, CDR2 FYEKMQ (reference sequence). The CDR3 loop spans 15 amino acids. The CDR3 sequence is CASSTATGLNTEAFF. For the CDR3, the DNA is TGTGCCAGCAGCACAGCGACAGGGTTGAACACTGAAGCTTTCTTT.

The V gene is TRBV4-1, the J gene TRBJ2-7, with 8 bases identical to TRBD1. Germline trimming cut 4 bases from V and 3 bases from J; bases unmatched to any gene: 11. CDR1 is MGHRA, CDR2 YSYEKL, per germline. The CDR3 spans 16 residues. The CDR3 DNA follows: TGCGCCAGCAGCCTCATGACAGGGGAGGTAATCTACGAGCAGTACTTC. Its protein is CASSLMTGEVIYEQYF.

Points on this clone: Other DNA sequences of this sample code for an identical CDR3. The chain employs TRBV27 and TRBJ1-1; possible D gene TRBD1, 5 bases. There are 15 residues in the CDR3. V was cut by 1 base and J by 2 bases, with 11 bases left in between. Germline assignment: CDR1 MNHEY and CDR2 SMNVEV (reference sequence). The CDR3 spells CASSLWGRGNTEAFF. DNA for the CDR3: TGTGCCAGCAGTTTATGGGGGAGGGGAAACACTGAAGCTTTCTTT.

In regard to this clone: Additional DNA sequences in this sample encode the identical CDR3. This chain connects TRBV4-3 to TRBJ2-3; D perhaps matches TRBD2 (5 bases). V was cut by 1 base and J by 0 bases, with 8 bases left in between. The CDR3 is 15 amino acids. Looked up from germline, CDR1 is LGHNA and CDR2 is YSLEER. The CDR3 DNA reads TGCGCCAGCAGCCAAGGAACGGGAAGCACAGATACGCAGTATTTT. This codes for CASSQGTGSTDTQYF.

The table lists this clone with a few counts. V usage is TRBV30 and J usage is TRBJ2-1, with a tentative D call TRBD2 (6 bases). The ends were cut back, 2 bases at V and 5 bases at J, with 16 bases in the middle. Germline CDR1 is GTSNPN and CDR2 is SVGIG (reference sequence). This CDR3 is built from 15 residues. CDR3 in amino acids: CAWSQVGTYDNEQFF. CDR3 DNA sequence: TGTGCCTGGAGTCAAGTCGGGACTTACGACAATGAGCAGTTCTTC.

A remark on this clone: This sample also contains other DNA sequences that code for the same CDR3. CDR3 protein: CASSPHSYEQYF. CDR3 nucleotide sequence: TGTGCCAGCAGTCCGCATTCCTACGAGCAGTACTTC. J is TRBJ2-7 and V is TRBV27, with D unclear. Germline V gene data show CDR1 as MNHEY and CDR2 as SMNVEV (reference sequence). The CDR3 spans 12 residues. Trimming pared 5 bases from V and 1 base from J, leaving 6 bases between.

The chain has TRBV9 and TRBJ2-3, with D tentatively TRBD2 (6 bases). This CDR3 region has 14 residues. The V end lost 4 bases, the J end lost 1 base, and 10 bases lay between the germline ends. In germline, CDR1 is SGDLS, CDR2 YYNGEE. The CDR3 bases are TGTGCCAGCAGCCTGGGGGGAGGCACAGATACGCAGTATTTT. This encodes CASSLGGGTDTQYF.

The rearrangement uses TRBV30 and TRBJ2-7; D is perhaps TRBD1 or TRBD2 (5 bases each). CDR1 and CDR2 (germline): GTSNPN, SVGIG (reference sequence). The V gene lost 0 bases and the J gene lost 0 bases, with 18 bases spanning the gap. The CDR3 runs to 17 residues. CDR3 nucleotides: TGTGCCTGGAGTGTACGTCTGGGACCCAAGTCCTCCTACGAGCAGTACTTC. Its translation: CAWSVRLGPKSSYEQYF.

This clone appeared once. Here the CDR3 DNA reads TGCGCCAGCAGCCCCAGGGCGGGAAACATTCAGTACTTC. It translates to CASSPRAGNIQYF. The chain is built from TRBV4-1 and TRBJ2-4; tentatively, D is TRBD1 or TRBD2 (5 bases each). CDR1 MGHRA and CDR2 YSYEKL come from the germline V gene. V shed 4 bases and J shed 6 bases, with 10 bases lying between them. This CDR3 region has 13 residues.

The gene calls are TRBV28 and TRBJ2-2; D is uncertain. The CDR3 is 14 residues long. Per germline, CDR1 MDHEN and CDR2 SYDVKM. Between the trimmed V and J ends, which lost 4 bases and 0 bases, there was a span of 6 bases. CDR3 loop: CASSYYPNTGELFF. The CDR3 nucleotides read TGTGCCAGCAGTTACTACCCGAACACCGGGGAGCTGTTTTTT.

In regard to this clone: Other DNA sequences from this sample encode an identical CDR3 as well. V is TRBV27 and J is TRBJ1-1, with D uncertain. This CDR3 contains 12 residues. In germline, CDR1 is MNHEY, CDR2 SMNVEV (reference sequence). Deletions cut 3 bases from V and 5 bases from J, with 7 bases between. The CDR3 is CASSFIGTEAFF. CDR3 DNA: TGTGCCAGCAGTTTCATAGGGACTGAAGCTTTCTTT.

J is TRBJ2-1 and V is TRBV2, with 10 bases aligning to TRBD2. The CDR3 runs to 18 residues. V shed 8 bases and J 3 bases; nucleotides not matched to a gene: 16. Germline CDR1 reads SNHLY; CDR2 reads FYNNEI. The CDR3 spells CASLRTSGAGPGYNEQFF. CDR3 in DNA: TGTGCCAGCTTACGGACTAGCGGAGCAGGGCCGGGCTACAATGAGCAGTTCTTC.

In regard to this clone: This CDR3 is also generated by other DNA sequences in the sample. The CDR3 sequence: CASRGQGSNQPQHF. CDR3 DNA sequence: TGTGCCAGCAGGGGACAGGGGAGCAATCAGCCCCAGCATTTT. The rearrangement joins TRBV2 to TRBJ1-5; 10 bases fit TRBD1. The CDR3 runs 14 residues. V was clipped by 6 bases and J by 1 base; unmatched bases: 0. CDR1 and CDR2 (germline): SNHLY, FYNNEI.

This clone was counted a single time. This chain connects TRBV21-1 to TRBJ1-2; TRBD1, the table's D call, was not compared with the DNA. TRBV21-1 is tagged as a pseudogene. The CDR3 sequence is 14 residues long. Written as DNA, the CDR3 is TGTGCCAGCAGGACAGGGCCTACCTTCTATGGCTACACCTTC. As protein: CASRTGPTFYGYTF.

The chain combines TRBV7-2 with TRBJ2-3; D may be TRBD2 (5 bases). With 2 bases removed from V and 6 bases from J, the gap between germline ends came to 15 bases. Germline CDR1 SGHTA, CDR2 FQGNSA. The CDR3 runs 15 residues. CDR3 region: CASSLFRGSGDTQYF. In DNA form, the CDR3 reads TGTGCCAGCAGCTTATTTAGAGGGAGTGGGGATACGCAGTATTTT.